The next 15 T cell receptor beta chains were all read from a single sample in a study of blood T cell repertoires in COVID-19. TCRdb's copy holds only in-frame clones and misses some; the assay was immunoSEQ multiplex PCR. The sample has 90,000 to 100,000 clones, 86% seen once; the top ten hold 1.7%. Specimen: peripheral blood. The source of these receptors is a man aged 80 or over with acute or convalescent COVID-19.

V is TRBV7-2 and J is TRBJ2-3, with 8 nucleotides matching TRBD1. CDR1 and CDR2 (germline): SGHTA, FQGNSA. V gave up 6 bases and J gave up 3 bases; unmatched junction bases: 11. The CDR3 covers 16 residues. CDR3 protein: CASRKRTGKKTDTQYF. The CDR3 DNA is TGTGCCAGCAGGAAAAGGACAGGGAAGAAGACAGATACGCAGTATTTT.

The J gene is TRBJ2-3, the V gene TRBV9; D may be TRBD2 (6 bases). From germline, CDR1 is SGDLS and CDR2 YYNGEE. CDR3 length: 16 residues. The V and J ends lost 4 bases and 1 base respectively, with 16 bases between them. The CDR3 DNA follows: TGTGCCAGCAGCTCGCTCACCGGGAGAGGCACAGATACGCAGTATTTT. It is translated as CASSSLTGRGTDTQYF.

With regard to this clone: Its ends do not fully match the called genes, so a read error is possible. Other DNA sequences within the sample encode an identical CDR3. The rearrangement joins TRBV19 to TRBJ2-7, with 7 bases identical to TRBD1. Germline assignment: CDR1 LNHDA and CDR2 SQIVND (reference sequence). This CDR3 region has 15 residues. The CDR3 loop is CASSTWDSYSYEQYF. Here the CDR3 DNA reads TGTGCCAGTAGTACTTGGGACAGCTACTCCTACGAACAGTACTTC.

The V call is TRBV9, the J call TRBJ2-3, with 8 nucleotides matching TRBD2. Germline V gene data show CDR1 as SGDLS and CDR2 as YYNGEE. The CDR3 length is 14 residues. With 7 bases clipped from V and 2 bases from J, the junction kept 6 bases outside the gene matches. The CDR3 nucleotides read TGTGCCAGCTCGAGCGGGAGACACACAGATACGCAGTATTTT. This gives the protein CASSSGRHTDTQYF.

This rearrangement joins TRBV28 to TRBJ1-4; maybe TRBD1 (5 bases). Trimming shortened V by 6 bases and J by 2 bases, and 16 bases separated the two germline ends. Germline assignment: CDR1 MDHEN and CDR2 SYDVKM. The CDR3 sequence is 16 residues long. CDR3 DNA sequence: TGTGCCAGCAGGCCGGGAGGGGCCGGTACTAATGAAAAACTGTTTTTT. Protein product: CASRPGGAGTNEKLFF. Full variable domain (remainder filled in from reference TRBV28 and TRBJ1-4): DVKVTQSSRYLVKRTGEKVFLECVQDMDHENMFWYRQDPGLGLRLIYFSYDVKMKEKGDIPEGYSVSREKKERFSLILESASTNQTSMYLCASRPGGAGTNEKLFFGSGTQLSVL.

The rearrangement joins TRBV24-1 to TRBJ2-1, with 14 bases identical to TRBD2. V lost 6 bases and J lost 9; bases outside the gene matches: 9. This CDR3 is built from 16 residues. Per germline, CDR1 KGHDR and CDR2 SFDVKD. The CDR3 is CATSLGAGLAGGEQFF. The DNA for the CDR3 is TGTGCCACCAGTCTGGGCGCAGGACTAGCGGGAGGTGAGCAGTTCTTC.

This chain links TRBV7-2 with TRBJ2-4, with 8 bases identical to TRBD1. The J segment lost 5 bases and the V segment lost 7 bases, leaving 10 bases of the junction unmatched. CDR1 is SGHTA and CDR2 is FQGNSA in the germline V gene. The CDR3 contains 15 residues. CDR3 amino acids: CASTPGPDRENIQYF. CDR3 in DNA: TGTGCCAGCACCCCAGGTCCGGACAGGGAAAACATTCAGTACTTC.

V usage is TRBV5-1 and J usage is TRBJ1-2; 7 nucleotides match TRBD1. In germline, CDR1 is SGHRS, CDR2 YFSETQ. J lost 3 bases, V lost 3 bases, and 2 bases had no gene match. CDR3 length: 13 residues. The CDR3 DNA reads TGCGCCAGCAGCTCACAGGGGCACTATGGCTACACCTTC. Its translation is CASSSQGHYGYTF.

This clone was observed a few times. The chain carries TRBV4-3 and TRBJ2-7; 9 positions match TRBD1. Per germline, CDR1 LGHNA and CDR2 YSLEER. The CDR3 totals 15 residues. V gave up 5 bases and J gave up 5 bases; unmatched junction bases: 10. The CDR3 DNA reads TGCGCCAGCAGCTCTACCGGGACAGGGCTCCACGAGCAGTACTTC. Protein product: CASSSTGTGLHEQYF.

This chain uses TRBV5-5 with TRBJ2-3, with D possibly being TRBD1 (6 bases). This CDR3 has 16 amino acids. V was trimmed by 5 bases and J by 2 bases, leaving 18 bases between them. In germline, CDR1 is SGHKS, CDR2 YYEKEE (reference sequence). The CDR3, as DNA: TGTGCCAGCAGACCAAGGACAGAGGGCGCCACAGATACGCAGTATTTT. Its translation is CASRPRTEGATDTQYF.

The chain employs TRBV5-4 and TRBJ1-4, with a possible D match to TRBD1 (5 bases). Deletions cut 4 bases from V and 3 bases from J, with 13 bases between. The CDR3 is made up of 15 amino acids. In germline, CDR1 is SGHNT, CDR2 YYREEE (reference sequence). The CDR3 DNA follows: TGTGCCAGCAGCCTAGGACAATCGGCTAATGAAAAACTGTTTTTT. Translation: CASSLGQSANEKLFF.

This chain uses TRBV5-4 with TRBJ2-7; TRBD2 is a possible D gene (5 bases). V gave up 4 bases and J gave up 3 bases, with 17 bases separating them. The germline CDR1 and CDR2 sequences are SGHNT and YYREEE (reference sequence). The CDR3 is 15 amino acids. The DNA for the CDR3 is TGTGCCAGCAGCCCGGGGTCAATTGGGGTCTACGAGCAGTACTTC. It is translated as CASSPGSIGVYEQYF.

In its sample, this clone was seen a few times. CDR3 loop: CASTLGQGDYEQYF. CDR3 bases: TGTGCCAGCACTTTGGGACAGGGGGACTACGAGCAGTACTTC. The J gene is TRBJ2-7, the V gene TRBV6-5; 11 bases map to TRBD1. This CDR3 spans 14 amino acids. Unmatched junction bases numbered 5, after V lost 7 bases and J lost 3 bases. Germline V lookup: CDR1 MNHEY, CDR2 SVGAGI.

The V call is TRBV16, the J call TRBJ2-5, with D perhaps matching TRBD1 (5 bases). This CDR3 comprises 12 residues. Germline V gene data show CDR1 as KGHSY and CDR2 as FQNENV. V gave up 4 bases and J gave up 2 bases, with 5 bases separating them. The CDR3 here is CASSRQQETQYF. CDR3 sequence (DNA): TGTGCCAGCAGCCGACAGCAAGAGACCCAGTACTTC.

For this clone: The sample contains more than one DNA sequence encoding this CDR3. This chain joins TRBV19 and TRBJ1-5; tentative D call: TRBD1 (5 bases). Trimming took 2 bases from V and 3 from J, leaving 8 bases between them. This CDR3 region has 14 residues. CDR1 and CDR2 (germline): LNHDA, SQIVND (reference sequence). The CDR3 here is CASSIQGSNQPQHF. The CDR3, as DNA: TGTGCCAGTAGTATACAGGGATCCAATCAGCCCCAGCATTTT. Using reference TRBV19 and TRBJ1-5 for the parts outside the CDR3, the full variable domain is DGGITQSPKYLFRKEGQNVTLSCEQNLNHDAMYWYRQDPGQGLRLIYYSQIVNDFQKGDIAEGYSVSREKKESFPLTVTSAQKNPTAFYLCASSIQGSNQPQHFGDGTRLSIL.